The 10 T cell receptor beta chains reported below all come from one sample, sequenced in a study of T cell changes during pregnancy in multiple sclerosis. Sequencing used immunoSEQ multiplex PCR; TCRdb keeps in-frame clones, though not all of them. The sample lists approximately 85,000 clones, approximately 90% occurring once. The sequencing here drew on peripheral blood, taken in the first trimester of pregnancy. These receptors came from a female donor with multiple sclerosis, enrolled in a pregnancy study.

The chain employs TRBV2 and TRBJ2-7; 8 bases match TRBD2. The germline V gene has CDR1 SNHLY and CDR2 FYNNEI. The CDR3 has 14 residues. V lost 3 bases to trimming and J lost 4 bases; unmatched junction nucleotides: 5. The CDR3 bases are TGTGCCAGCAGTGAGGCGGGAGGAGGGTACGAGCAGTACTTC. This encodes CASSEAGGGYEQYF.

With regard to this clone: The germline gene is not matched at one end of the junction; a read error may be the cause. The J gene is TRBJ1-1, the V gene TRBV29-1; TRBD1 might be the D (5 bases). CDR1 is SQVTM and CDR2 is ANQGSEA in the germline V gene. This CDR3 region has 9 residues. The CDR3 region is CSVLDAGVF. CDR3 sequence (DNA): TGCAGCGTTCTTGACGCGGGGGTTTTT.

This sequence joins TRBV7-2 and TRBJ2-1; TRBD2 aligns across 9 bases. V gave up 5 bases and J gave up 3 bases; unmatched junction bases: 5. This CDR3 is built from 15 residues. Germline V gene sequence: CDR1 SGHTA, CDR2 FQGNSA. The DNA of the CDR3 is TGTGCCAGCAGCCCAGGTAGCGGGAGCTACAATGAGCAGTTCTTC. This codes for CASSPGSGSYNEQFF.

The V call is TRBV19, the J call TRBJ2-7, with 10 bases lining up with TRBD1. V dropped 4 bases and J dropped 2; count of bases not matched to a gene: 8. CDR1 and CDR2 from the germline V gene are LNHDA and SQIVND (reference sequence). This CDR3 has 16 residues. The CDR3 DNA reads TGTGCCAGTAGTAACGGGGACAGGGGCACAACCTACGAGCAGTACTTC. This sequence encodes CASSNGDRGTTYEQYF.

For the CDR3, the DNA is TGTGCCAGCAGTGAAGGGGGGAACAGGGTTGGCTACACCTTC. This codes for CASSEGGNRVGYTF. This rearrangement joins TRBV2 to TRBJ1-2; TRBD1 is a possible D gene (6 bases). CDR3 size: 14 residues. The germline CDR1 and CDR2 sequences are SNHLY and FYNNEI. Trimming pared 1 base from V and 7 bases from J, leaving 13 bases between.

The genes are TRBV7-9 and TRBJ2-2, with 9 bases aligning to TRBD1. CDR3 length: 15 residues. Unmatched junction bases numbered 1, after V lost 1 base and J lost 4 bases. Germline V gene data show CDR1 as SEHNR and CDR2 as FQNEAQ (reference sequence). The CDR3 spells CASSLGTGVTGELFF. CDR3 sequence (DNA): TGTGCCAGCAGCTTAGGGACAGGGGTCACCGGGGAGCTGTTTTTT.

The V gene is TRBV7-9, the J gene TRBJ2-3, with 9 positions matching TRBD1. V trimming: 0 bases; J trimming: 3 bases; junction bases outside the gene matches: 4. This CDR3 is built from 16 residues. CDR1 SEHNR and CDR2 FQNEAQ come from the germline V gene (reference sequence). CDR3 in DNA: TGTGCCAGCAGCTTAGCGTTAGGACAGGGGACAGATACGCAGTATTTT. Amino acids: CASSLALGQGTDTQYF.

This chain joins TRBV21-1 and TRBJ2-1; the tabulated D call, TRBD2, remains unverified against the DNA. TRBV21-1 counts as a pseudogene. The CDR3 is 16 amino acids. Here the CDR3 reads CASSKVPLAGDNEQFF. Written as DNA, the CDR3 is TGTGCCAGCAGCAAAGTTCCTCTAGCGGGAGACAATGAGCAGTTCTTC.

This clone has ten or more counts. V gene TRBV7-6 combines with J gene TRBJ2-6, with a possible D match to TRBD2 (7 bases). This CDR3 comprises 18 residues. CDR1 and CDR2 from the germline V gene are SGHVS and FNYEAQ. The V end was cut by 3 bases, the J end by 0 bases, with 15 bases between. The DNA for the CDR3 is TGTGCCAGCAGCTTGATGGGGGGGCCGAACTCTGGGGCCAACGTCCTGACTTTC. Its protein product is CASSLMGGPNSGANVLTF.

The chain has TRBV7-6 and TRBJ2-5; 13 bases line up with TRBD2. Trimming removed 4 bases from V and 4 bases from J; junction bases left unmatched: 0. The CDR3 is 14 residues long. Germline V gene sequence: CDR1 SGHVS, CDR2 FNYEAQ. The CDR3 is CASSWTSGGETQYF. For the CDR3, the DNA is TGTGCCAGCAGCTGGACTAGCGGGGGAGAGACCCAGTACTTC.